This entry lists 27 T cell receptor beta chains sequenced from one sample in a study of Tregs in tolerant kidney transplant recipients. The nonmyeloablative bone marrow transplants came from related graft donors, with transient mixed chimerism. The repertoire was sequenced with immunoSEQ multiplex PCR; TCRdb's copy has only in-frame clones and lacks some. This table holds 30,000 to 40,000 clones. The specimen was CD4+ T cells from blood (PBMCs), collected 24 months after the transplant. The receptors shown here come from a human patient who received a combined kidney and bone marrow transplant. Some T cells may originate from the graft donor.

With respect to this clone: The CDR3 end falls 3 residues outside the read, so it is completed with the germline J gene. This chain joins TRBV19 and TRBJ2-7, with TRBD2 identical over 10 bases. The CDR3 has 15 residues. V lost 6 bases to trimming and J lost 4 bases; unmatched junction nucleotides: 9. CDR1 LNHDA and CDR2 SQIVND come from the germline V gene (reference sequence). CDR3 DNA, as far as it was read: TGTGCCAGTAGCGATGAGGCTAGCGGGAGTTACGAG. Translating it yields CASSDEASGSYE. The entire CDR3 sequence reads CASSDEASGSYEQYF.

In the case of this clone: From the germline J gene comes the end of the CDR3, since the read stops 3 residues before it. This chain links TRBV20-1 with TRBJ1-1; the match to TRBD1 covers 9 bases. Germline CDR1 reads DFQATT; CDR2 reads SNEGSKA (reference sequence). V gave up 1 base and J gave up 1 base; unmatched junction bases: 4. The CDR3 covers 15 residues. The CDR3 reads CSARAGGQGNTEAFF. Incomplete CDR3 DNA: TGCAGTGCTAGAGCAGGGGGACAGGGGAACACTGAA.

About this clone: Read coverage stops 3 residues before the CDR3 terminus; the germline J gene supplies the remainder. The V call is TRBV18, the J call TRBJ2-1; 8 nucleotides match TRBD2. The CDR3 is made up of 15 amino acids. The ends lost 5 bases at V and 4 bases at J; junction bases unmatched: 7. Germline values: CDR1 KGHSH, CDR2 LQKENI. Incomplete CDR3 DNA: TGTGCCAGCTCAATTCGACTAGCGCATTACAATGAG. Its translation: CASSIRLAHYNE. The whole CDR3 sequence reads CASSIRLAHYNEQFF.

Comment on this clone: The missing CDR3 end, 3 residues past where the read stops, is filled in from the germline J gene. J is TRBJ2-5 and V is TRBV5-1; 11 bases line up with TRBD2. This CDR3 has 15 residues. CDR1 is SGHRS and CDR2 is YFSETQ in the germline V gene. V gave up 5 bases and J gave up 4 bases; unmatched junction bases: 7. The sequenced part of the CDR3 DNA is TGCGCCAGCAGGACTAGCGGGATGGTAAGAGAGACC. The encoded protein is CASRTSGMVRET. The entire CDR3 is CASRTSGMVRETQYF. Complete variable domain (other parts from reference TRBV5-1 and TRBJ2-5): KAGVTQTPRYLIKTRGQQVTLSCSPISGHRSVSWYQQTPGQGLQFLFEYFSETQRNKGNFPGRFSGRQFSNSRSEMNVSTLELGDSALYLCASRTSGMVRETQYFGPGTRLLVL.

A word on this clone: The read stops 3 residues short of the end of the CDR3; the missing end is completed from the germline J gene. The rearrangement links TRBV20-1 to TRBJ2-2, with TRBD2 matching over 9 bases. The CDR3 sequence is 14 residues long. V trimming: 5 bases; J trimming: 5 bases; junction bases outside the gene matches: 6. Germline values: CDR1 DFQATT, CDR2 SNEGSKA (reference sequence). The covered CDR3 bases are TGCAGTGCTGGGGGCGGGAGGGTAACCGGGGAG. Amino acid sequence: CSAGGGRVTGE. Given in full, the CDR3 is CSAGGGRVTGELFF.

Comment on this clone: Read sequence stops 3 residues before the CDR3 end, and the germline J gene provides the missing end. V usage is TRBV10-2 and J usage is TRBJ2-7; 8 nucleotides align to TRBD1. The CDR3 extends over 14 amino acids. The V and J ends lost 7 bases and 0 bases, in that order; junction bases with no gene match: 5. Germline-derived CDR1 and CDR2 are WSHSY and SAAADI. The CDR3 region is CASNTGGGSYEQYF. The sequenced CDR3 bases are TGCGCCAGCAACACAGGGGGTGGCTCCTACGAG.

As regards this clone: The sequence runs out 3 residues before the end of the CDR3; the remainder is reconstructed from the germline J gene. The chain has TRBV2 and TRBJ2-5; D is ambiguous. The CDR3 extends over 13 amino acids. V lost 7 bases and J 2 bases, leaving 11 bases between the germline ends. Per the germline V gene, CDR1 is SNHLY and CDR2 is FYNNEI. CDR3 DNA, as far as it was read: TGTGCCAGCATATTTGGGCTTCAAGAGACC. This gives the protein CASIFGLQET. The whole CDR3 reads CASIFGLQETQYF.

With respect to this clone: The read halts 3 residues ahead of the CDR3 end, with the missing end drawn from the germline J gene. J is TRBJ2-5 and V is TRBV29-1; D may be TRBD1 (5 bases). The CDR3 sequence is 12 residues long. The V gene's germline CDR1 is SQVTM and CDR2 ANQGSEA. Trimming took off 8 bases at V and 4 bases at J, with 14 bases between the two ends. The CDR3: CSTYRNGETQYF. The covered CDR3 bases are TGCAGCACATACAGGAATGGAGAGACC. Complete variable domain (other parts from reference TRBV29-1 and TRBJ2-5): SAVISQKPSRDICQRGTSLTIQCQVDSQVTMMFWYRQQPGQSLTLIATANQGSEATYESGFVIDKFPISRPNLTFSTLTVSNMSPEDSSIYLCSTYRNGETQYFGPGTRLLVL.

A word on this clone: The CDR3 end lies 3 residues beyond the end of the read and is filled in from the germline J gene. The rearrangement links TRBV30 to TRBJ2-7; D gene ambiguous. There are 12 residues in the CDR3. Germline CDR1 is GTSNPN and CDR2 is SVGIG (reference sequence). Trimming left V 0 bases short and J 3 bases short, with 6 bases between. CDR3 sequence reads: CAWSVSLYEQYF. CDR3 bases read: TGTGCCTGGAGTGTAAGCCTCTACGAG. The complete variable domain, with remaining parts taken from reference TRBV30 and TRBJ2-7, reads SQTIHQWPATLVQPVGSPLSLECTVEGTSNPNLYWYRQAAGRGLQLLFYSVGIGQISSEVPQNLSASRPQDRQFILSSKKLLLSDSGFYLCAWSVSLYEQYFGPGTRLTVT.

The sequenced CDR3 bases are TGTGCCAGCAGCTTCACTCTGAACACTGAA. This encodes CASSFTLNTE. The CDR3 as a whole reads CASSFTLNTEAFF. This rearrangement joins TRBV5-5 to TRBJ1-1, with D uncertain. The read ends 3 residues early relative to the CDR3; the germline J gene fills the gap. In germline, CDR1 is SGHKS, CDR2 YYEKEE (reference sequence). V was cut by 2 bases and J by 0 bases, with 5 bases left in between. The CDR3 loop spans 13 amino acids.

A note on this clone: The read terminates 3 residues before the CDR3 end, so the remaining end is supplied by the germline J gene. This rearrangement joins TRBV5-1 to TRBJ2-5; a possible D gene is TRBD2 (5 bases). The CDR3 has 18 amino acids. V was pared by 1 base and J by 6 bases, with 25 bases between. The germline CDR1 and CDR2 sequences are SGHRS and YFSETQ. CDR3 sequence reads: CASSLRAVQDSKFQTQYF. CDR3 DNA, as far as it was read: TGCGCCAGCAGCTTGAGGGCAGTTCAGGACTCAAAGTTCCAGACC.

The CDR3 spells CSAQGGETQYF. The CDR3 DNA, read in part, is TGCAGTGCTCAGGGGGGAGAGACC. The J gene is TRBJ2-5, the V gene TRBV20-1, with D possibly TRBD1 on 7 matching bases. The CDR3 end lies 3 residues beyond the end of the read and is filled in from the germline J gene. Germline V gene lookup returns CDR1 DFQATT and CDR2 SNEGSKA (reference sequence). V was clipped by 5 bases and J by 4 bases, with 8 bases between them. The CDR3 has 11 residues.

Notes on this clone: The CDR3 extends 3 residues past the end of the read, so its final part is completed from the germline J gene. J is TRBJ2-3 and V is TRBV7-2; D unresolved. The CDR3 covers 13 residues. Trimming took off 1 base at V and 4 bases at J, with 6 bases between the two ends. Germline CDR1 SGHTA, CDR2 FQGNSA. CDR3 residues: CASSLVSADTQYF. CDR3 DNA, as far as it was read: TGTGCCAGCAGCTTAGTCAGCGCAGATACG.

On this clone: The read ends 3 residues shy of where the CDR3 ends; the end is completed using the germline J gene. This sequence joins TRBV30 and TRBJ1-2, with 7 bases matching TRBD1. Losses at the gene ends were 1 base for V and 7 bases for J; bases not matched to a gene: 6. The CDR3 is 13 amino acids. CDR1 GTSNPN and CDR2 SVGIG come from the germline V gene (reference sequence). Partial CDR3 DNA: TGTGCCTGGAGTGGCCAGGGGGTCGGTGGC. Protein: CAWSGQGVGG. The entire CDR3 sequence reads CAWSGQGVGGYTF.

About this clone itself: The read finishes 3 residues shy of the CDR3 end, and the germline J gene is used to complete it. The chain is built from TRBV6-2 or TRBV6-3 and TRBJ2-3; 11 bases are shared with TRBD1. Germline V lookup: CDR1 MNHEY, CDR2 SVGEGT. The V and J ends lost 2 bases and 8 bases, in that order; junction bases with no gene match: 6. There are 15 residues in the CDR3. The part of the CDR3 DNA that was read is TGTGCCAGCAGTTACCCGGACAGGGGGCTATTTACG. Translated: CASSYPDRGLFT. Given in full, the CDR3 is CASSYPDRGLFTQYF.

To note about this clone: The missing CDR3 end, 3 residues past where the read stops, is filled in from the germline J gene. V usage is TRBV13 and J usage is TRBJ2-2; TRBD2 matches 13 bases. The J segment lost 5 bases and the V segment lost 1 base, leaving 4 bases of the junction unmatched. The CDR3 consists of 17 residues. Germline CDR1 reads PRHDT; CDR2 reads FYEKMQ (reference sequence). The CDR3: CASSLAGTSGITGELFF. CDR3 DNA (partial): TGTGCCAGCAGCTTAGCTGGGACTAGCGGGATAACCGGGGAG.

Of note for this clone: The CDR3 goes on 3 residues after the read ends, and that part is filled in from the germline J gene. The rearrangement joins TRBV7-2 to TRBJ1-5; unclear D gene. The CDR3 spans 15 residues. The V end was cut by 1 base, the J end by 4 bases, with 11 bases between. CDR1 is SGHTA, CDR2 FQGNSA, per germline. The DNA read from the CDR3 is TGTGCCAGCAGCTTAGTCGGTCGCGGGAATCAGCCC. It is translated as CASSLVGRGNQP. In full, the CDR3 is CASSLVGRGNQPQHF.

As concerns this clone: The CDR3 goes on 3 residues after the read ends, and that part is filled in from the germline J gene. This chain joins TRBV10-3 and TRBJ2-5, with TRBD1 matching 11 bases. CDR1 and CDR2 from the germline V gene are ENHRY and SYGVKD. Trimming removed 5 bases from V and 4 bases from J; junction bases left unmatched: 12. This CDR3 has 17 amino acids. CDR3 amino acids: CAISRQPGQGGSETQYF. The part of the CDR3 DNA that was read is TGTGCCATCAGTCGTCAACCGGGACAGGGGGGGTCAGAGACC.

Partial CDR3 DNA: TGTGCCAGCAGACCAGGACAGGGAAGGACAGATACG. Translated: CASRPGQGRTDT. The whole CDR3 sequence reads CASRPGQGRTDTQYF. The chain is built from TRBV2 and TRBJ2-3; 8 nucleotides match TRBD1. The read ends 3 residues before the CDR3 terminus; that terminus is restored from the germline J gene. The CDR3 is 15 residues long. V trimming: 6 bases; J trimming: 3 bases; junction bases outside the gene matches: 8. Germline-derived CDR1 and CDR2 are SNHLY and FYNNEI.

With regard to this clone: The read terminates 3 residues before the CDR3 end, so the remaining end is supplied by the germline J gene. The chain combines TRBV16 with TRBJ1-3; TRBD1 aligns across 7 bases. The CDR3 covers 16 residues. V was clipped by 0 bases and J by 3 bases; unmatched bases: 5. Germline V lookup: CDR1 KGHSY, CDR2 FQNENV. The CDR3 DNA, read in part, is TGTGCCAGCAGCCAATCCGGGACAGTCTTTGGAAACACC. Its protein product is CASSQSGTVFGNT. The whole CDR3 region reads CASSQSGTVFGNTIYF.

As regards this clone: The read ends 3 residues early relative to the CDR3; the germline J gene fills the gap. This sequence joins TRBV9 and TRBJ1-1; TRBD1 is a possible D gene (6 bases). The CDR3 extends over 15 amino acids. Germline CDR1 and CDR2: SGDLS and YYNGEE. The ends were cut back, 3 bases at V and 0 bases at J, with 12 bases in the middle. The CDR3 bases that were read are TGTGCCAGCAGCGGAGGGGCAGGGGTGAACACTGAA. Amino acids: CASSGGAGVNTE. The complete CDR3 protein is CASSGGAGVNTEAFF. Supplemented by reference TRBV9 and TRBJ1-1, the full variable domain reads DSGVTQTPKHLITATGQRVTLRCSPRSGDLSVYWYQQSLDQGLQFLIQYYNGEERAKGNILERFSAQQFPDLHSELNLSSLELGDSALYFCASSGGAGVNTEAFFGQGTRLTVV.

In regard to this clone: The read stops 3 residues short of the end of the CDR3; the missing end is completed from the germline J gene. The rearrangement joins TRBV20-1 to TRBJ1-6; weak D call: TRBD1 (6 bases). There are 14 residues in the CDR3. Trimming took 4 bases from V and 9 from J, leaving 16 bases between them. Germline assignment: CDR1 DFQATT and CDR2 SNEGSKA (reference sequence). CDR3 residues: CSAKAGGAASPLHF. The CDR3 DNA, read in part, is TGCAGTGCTAAGGCGGGGGGCGCAGCTTCACCC.

In terms of frequency, this clone is medium-sized. The CDR3 end is not reached by the read, which stops 3 residues before it; the germline J gene fills it in. The chain is built from TRBV2 and TRBJ1-1; tentative D call: TRBD1 (6 bases). Germline loops: CDR1 SNHLY, CDR2 FYNNEI. V was pared by 3 bases and J by 3 bases, with 26 bases between. This CDR3 contains 19 residues. Incomplete CDR3 DNA: TGTGCCAGCAGTGAGCGGGTCGCCGGGGGGCTTACTGGGGACACTGAA. This codes for CASSERVAGGLTGDTE. The CDR3 in full is CASSERVAGGLTGDTEAFF.

Judged by frequency, this clone is medium-sized (0.01 to 0.1%). The sequenced part of the CDR3 DNA is TGCAGCGTTTATTACAGGGGGTTCGGCAAAAACATT. This translates into CSVYYRGFGKNI. From start to end, the CDR3 is CSVYYRGFGKNIQYF. V usage is TRBV29-1 and J usage is TRBJ2-4, with TRBD1 matching 8 bases. The CDR3 is cut off 3 residues early in the read; its end comes from the germline J gene. Trimming took 5 bases from V and 3 from J; bases not matched to a gene: 9. In germline, CDR1 is SQVTM, CDR2 ANQGSEA. CDR3 length: 15 residues.

With respect to this clone: The CDR3 extends 3 residues past the end of the read, so its final part is completed from the germline J gene. The chain uses TRBV20-1 and TRBJ2-7; 8 bases are a match to TRBD1. CDR1 DFQATT and CDR2 SNEGSKA come from the germline V gene (reference sequence). This CDR3 has 13 amino acids. The V segment lost 6 bases and the J segment 4 bases; nucleotides outside the gene matches: 8. CDR3 DNA (partial): TGCAGTGCAATACCAGGGGGCTCATACGAG. The encoded protein is CSAIPGGSYE. The full CDR3 protein reads CSAIPGGSYEQYF.

As regards this clone: Sequencing ends 3 residues short of the CDR3 end; the germline J gene provides the rest. The J gene is TRBJ2-3, the V gene TRBV5-1; 11 bases are shared with TRBD2. The germline V gene has CDR1 SGHRS and CDR2 YFSETQ. CDR3 length: 16 residues. Unmatched junction bases numbered 8, after V lost 4 bases and J lost 4 bases. The sequenced part of the CDR3 DNA is TGCGCCAGCAGCCATCGTAGCGGGAGGGCCGCAGATACG. It encodes CASSHRSGRAADT. The entire CDR3 protein reads CASSHRSGRAADTQYF.

The CDR3 protein is CSARDTVGNEQFF. Incomplete CDR3 DNA: TGCAGTGCTAGAGATACAGTAGGTAATGAG. The V and J genes are TRBV20-1 and TRBJ2-1; D remains unclear. The CDR3 is cut off 3 residues early in the read; its end comes from the germline J gene. Trimming shortened V by 0 bases and J by 7 bases, and 10 bases separated the two germline ends. The germline CDR1 and CDR2 sequences are DFQATT and SNEGSKA (reference sequence). CDR3 length equals 13 residues.